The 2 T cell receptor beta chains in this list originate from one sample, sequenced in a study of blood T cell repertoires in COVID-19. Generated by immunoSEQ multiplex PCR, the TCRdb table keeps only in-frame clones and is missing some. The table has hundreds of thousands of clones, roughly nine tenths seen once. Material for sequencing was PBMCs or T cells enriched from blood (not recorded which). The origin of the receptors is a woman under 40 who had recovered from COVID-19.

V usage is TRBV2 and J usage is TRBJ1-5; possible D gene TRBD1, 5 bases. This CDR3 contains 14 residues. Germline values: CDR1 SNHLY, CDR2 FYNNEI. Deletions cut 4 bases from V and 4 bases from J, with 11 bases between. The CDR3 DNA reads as TGTGCCAGCAGTGGACCCCAGGGAAATCAGCCCCAGCATTTT. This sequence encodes CASSGPQGNQPQHF.

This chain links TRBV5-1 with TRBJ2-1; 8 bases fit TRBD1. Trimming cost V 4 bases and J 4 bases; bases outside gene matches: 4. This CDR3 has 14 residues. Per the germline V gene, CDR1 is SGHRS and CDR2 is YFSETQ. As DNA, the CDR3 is TGCGCCAGCAGCCGGGGGACAGGTTACAATGAGCAGTTCTTC. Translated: CASSRGTGYNEQFF.